These 8 T cell receptor beta chains were sequenced from one sample in a study of OX40 agonist ivuxolimab in advanced cancers. The assay was immunoSEQ multiplex PCR, and TCRdb's table has in-frame clones only and misses some. Of roughly 36,000 clones listed, 74% are singletons. Sequencing used CD4+ or CD8+ T cells sorted from blood, obtained in a trial of the OX40 agonist ivuxolimab. The receptors derive from an adult with an advanced solid tumor such as melanoma, head and neck, liver or kidney cancer.

This chain connects TRBV5-5 to TRBJ1-2; maybe TRBD1 (5 bases). The germline V gene encodes CDR1 SGHKS and CDR2 YYEKEE (reference sequence). Trimming pared 0 bases from V and 1 base from J, leaving 10 bases between. The CDR3 contains 15 residues. CDR3 residues: CASSLALGLNYGYTF. The CDR3 region has the DNA TGTGCCAGCAGCTTGGCTTTGGGGCTTAACTATGGCTACACCTTC.

V usage is TRBV6-5 and J usage is TRBJ1-1; D remains unclear. CDR1 and CDR2 (germline): MNHEY, SVGAGI. The CDR3 extends over 12 amino acids. V was clipped by 6 bases and J by 1 base, with 6 bases between them. The CDR3 DNA sequence: TGTGCCAGCAGCAACAGGAACACTGAAGCTTTCTTT. The encoded protein is CASSNRNTEAFF.

This chain joins TRBV6-5 and TRBJ2-3, with D perhaps matching TRBD1 (7 bases). The CDR3 runs to 15 residues. V lost 2 bases and J lost 5, with 14 bases in between. Germline V gene data show CDR1 as MNHEY and CDR2 as SVGAGI. The CDR3 loop is CASSYGGGLVDTQYF. In nucleotides, the CDR3 is TGTGCCAGCAGTTACGGAGGGGGCCTTGTAGATACGCAGTATTTT.

Note on this clone: A read error may produce the germline difference seen at one junction end. V usage is TRBV7-2 and J usage is TRBJ1-2; TRBD1 is a possible D gene (6 bases). The CDR3 is made up of 15 amino acids. Germline V lookup: CDR1 SGHTA, CDR2 FQGNSA. The CDR3 sequence is CASGLDTGTNYGYTF. The CDR3 DNA reads as TGTGCCAGCGGCTTAGACACAGGGACTAACTATGGCTACACCTTC.

The chain recombines TRBV6-1 with TRBJ2-5; maybe TRBD1 (5 bases). Trimming pared 5 bases from V and 5 bases from J, leaving 6 bases between. The CDR3 has 11 residues. Germline-derived CDR1 and CDR2 are MNHNS and SASEGT. The CDR3 sequence is CASSYRETQYF. In DNA, the CDR3 is TGTGCCAGCAGTTACAGGGAGACCCAGTACTTC.

This clone occurred a few times. The chain combines TRBV6-4 with TRBJ2-5; no reliable D call. The germline gives CDR1 MRHNA, CDR2 SNTAGT. CDR3 length: 10 residues. Deletions cut 6 bases from V and 3 bases from J, with 2 bases between. CDR3 loop: CASREETQYF. For the CDR3, the DNA is TGTGCCAGCAGAGAAGAGACCCAGTACTTC.

The gene calls are TRBV9 and TRBJ2-1; D possibly corresponds to TRBD1 (5 bases). Germline lookup yields CDR1 SGDLS and CDR2 YYNGEE. The V end was cut by 1 base, the J end by 3 bases, with 8 bases between. The CDR3 has 14 amino acids. The CDR3 loop is CASSVRGNYNEQFF. The CDR3 DNA is TGTGCCAGCAGCGTAAGGGGTAACTACAATGAGCAGTTCTTC.

The gene calls are TRBV6-5 and TRBJ2-7; 8 positions agree with TRBD2. Germline-derived CDR1 and CDR2 are MNHEY and SVGAGI. Unmatched junction bases numbered 7, after V lost 2 bases and J lost 1 base. This CDR3 is 16 amino acids long. CDR3 protein: CASSYRGAGGSYEQYV. The CDR3 coding sequence is TGTGCCAGCAGTTACCGAGGGGCGGGGGGTTCCTACGAGCAGTACGTC.